This is a list of T cell receptor beta chains from one sample in a study of shared clonotypes between healthy human individuals. Generated by immunoSEQ multiplex PCR, the TCRdb table keeps only in-frame clones and is missing some. There are about 1 million clones in the sample; approximately 80% occur only once, and approximately 0.52% lies in the top ten. The material sequenced was memory CD4+ T cells from PBMCs. The receptors derive from a man between 18 and 29 years old in good health. Some clones in this sample may be carry-over from other donors' samples. Both conserved end residues are part of each CDR3. A D gene is named only where the DNA matches it firmly. Where a row states a size, it is once, few, many or the class of an expanded clone; other rows omit it.

clone size,D gene,J gene,V gene,CDR3 protein,CDR3 DNA
few,TRBD1,TRBJ1-1,TRBV2,CASRKRQGSGAEAFF,TGTGCCAGCAGGAAGAGACAGGGTAGTGGTGCTGAAGCTTTCTTT
NA,TRBD1,TRBJ1-5,TRBV28,CASSLNRRGSNQPQHF,TGTGCCAGCAGTTTAAATCGCAGGGGGAGCAATCAGCCCCAGCATTTT
NA,TRBD1,TRBJ2-7,TRBV19,CASSPRTGATYEQYF,TGTGCCAGTAGTCCCCGGACAGGGGCGACCTACGAGCAGTACTTC
NA,TRBD2,TRBJ2-3,TRBV28,CASRGEGRLTDTQYF,TGTGCCAGCAGGGGGGAGGGGCGTCTCACAGATACGCAGTATTTT
NA,TRBD2,TRBJ2-7,TRBV6-5,CASSYSGTSGYEQYF,TGTGCCAGCAGTTATTCCGGGACTAGCGGCTACGAGCAGTACTTC
NA,NA,TRBJ2-7,TRBV27,CASSSRVGSSEQYF,TGTGCCAGCAGTTCCAGGGTGGGGAGTTCCGAGCAGTACTTC
NA,NA,TRBJ2-1,TRBV29-1,CSVVESSYNEQFF,TGCAGCGTTGTCGAAAGCTCCTACAATGAGCAGTTCTTC
NA,TRBD2,TRBJ2-5,TRBV5-1,CASSWGLAQETQYF,TGCGCCAGCAGCTGGGGACTAGCGCAAGAGACCCAGTACTTC
NA,TRBD2,TRBJ2-7,TRBV28,CASSPRTSGLYEQYF,TGTGCCAGCAGCCCACGGACTAGCGGCCTCTACGAGCAGTACTTC
NA,TRBD1,TRBJ1-2,TRBV9,CASSITGGGYTF,TGTGCCAGCAGCATTACAGGGGGTGGCTACACCTTC
NA,TRBD2,TRBJ2-1,TRBV6-5,CASTLIAGGNNEQFF,TGTGCCAGCACCTTAATAGCGGGAGGGAACAATGAGCAGTTCTTC
NA,TRBD1,TRBJ2-1,TRBV28,CASSFIGTAWDEQFF,TGTGCCAGCAGTTTCATCGGGACAGCCTGGGATGAGCAGTTCTTC
NA,TRBD1,TRBJ1-5,TRBV15,CATSKDRGGQPQHF,TGTGCCACCAGCAAGGACAGGGGTGGACAGCCCCAGCATTTT
NA,TRBD2,TRBJ2-1,TRBV9,CASSVDTSGREQFF,TGTGCCAGCAGCGTAGATACTAGCGGGAGGGAGCAGTTCTTC
few,NA,TRBJ2-4,TRBV15,CATSRDFSDEYIQYF,TGTGCCACCAGCAGAGATTTCTCAGACGAGTACATTCAGTACTTC
NA,TRBD2,TRBJ2-7,TRBV6-1,CASSLTGSGSYEQYF,TGTGCCAGCAGCCTGACTGGAAGCGGGAGCTACGAGCAGTACTTC
NA,NA,TRBJ1-3,TRBV18,CASSPGQPASGNTIYF,TGTGCCAGCTCACCTGGTCAGCCCGCCTCTGGAAACACCATATATTTT
NA,NA,TRBJ2-7,TRBV5-1,CASSLVVGGVYEQYF,TGCGCCAGCAGCTTGGTTGTCGGCGGGGTCTACGAGCAGTACTTC
NA,NA,TRBJ2-7,TRBV18,CASSPNTYEQYF,TGTGCCAGCTCACCCAACACCTACGAGCAGTACTTC
NA,TRBD1,TRBJ1-5,TRBV19,CASSTTGNNQPQHF,TGTGCCAGTAGTACGACAGGGAACAATCAGCCCCAGCATTTT
NA,NA,TRBJ1-5,TRBV19,CASSPRDRRGSQHF,TGTGCCAGTAGCCCCCGGGACCGCCGCGGGTCCCAGCATTTT
few,TRBD1,TRBJ1-5,TRBV6-5,CASSFYRGQPQHF,TGTGCCAGCAGTTTTTACAGGGGCCAGCCCCAGCATTTT
NA,TRBD1,TRBJ2-3,TRBV28,CASSPRLTGGSTDTQYF,TGTGCCAGCAGTCCACGATTGACAGGGGGAAGCACAGATACGCAGTATTTT
NA,NA,TRBJ2-3,TRBV27,CASSFARRPDTQYF,TGTGCCAGCAGTTTCGCGCGACGGCCCGATACGCAGTATTTT
NA,TRBD1,TRBJ1-5,TRBV2,CASSEQGAGQPQHF,TGTGCCAGCAGTGAGCAGGGGGCTGGGCAGCCCCAGCATTTT
once,NA,TRBJ1-1,TRBV6-5,CASSYSNPAANTEAFF,TGTGCCAGCAGTTACTCGAATCCAGCCGCGAACACTGAAGCTTTCTTT
NA,NA,TRBJ2-2,TRBV7-8,CASSLRFYTGELFF,TGTGCCAGCAGCCTACGTTTCTACACCGGGGAGCTGTTTTTT
NA,NA,TRBJ1-2,TRBV5-1,CASSLAIGGGRANGYTF,TGCGCCAGCAGCTTGGCCATAGGAGGTGGCAGGGCTAATGGCTACACCTTC
NA,NA,TRBJ1-1,TRBV7-9,CASSPGDGVNTEAFF,TGTGCCAGCAGCCCGGGGGACGGGGTGAACACTGAAGCTTTCTTT
NA,TRBD2,TRBJ2-1,TRBV7-3,CASSLTGTRDNEQFF,TGTGCCAGCAGCTTAACCGGGACTAGAGACAATGAGCAGTTCTTC
NA,TRBD2,TRBJ2-1,TRBV4-1,CASSQEGLGSHNEQFF,TGCGCCAGCAGCCAAGAGGGACTAGGGTCCCACAATGAGCAGTTCTTC
NA,NA,TRBJ1-2,TRBV4-3,CASSQNREGNYGYTF,TGCGCCAGCAGCCAAAACAGGGAGGGTAACTATGGCTACACCTTC
NA,NA,TRBJ2-1,TRBV11-2,CASSGLLDEQFF,TGTGCCAGCAGCGGACTCCTTGATGAGCAGTTCTTC
NA,TRBD1,TRBJ2-7,TRBV4-2,CASSQDPTGTPYEQYF,TGTGCCAGCAGCCAAGATCCGACAGGGACCCCCTACGAGCAGTACTTC
NA,TRBD1,TRBJ2-1,TRBV5-4,CASSPTGQAYNEQFF,TGTGCCAGCAGCCCCACCGGACAGGCTTACAATGAGCAGTTCTTC
NA,NA,TRBJ2-5,TRBV15,CATSRGRGETQYF,TGTGCCACCAGCAGAGGACGCGGAGAGACCCAGTACTTC
NA,NA,TRBJ2-5,TRBV29-1,CSVNRDAKETQYF,TGCAGCGTCAACAGAGACGCAAAAGAGACCCAGTACTTC
few,NA,TRBJ2-2,TRBV7-8,CASSLVQFSNTGELFF,TGTGCCAGCAGCTTAGTACAGTTTTCGAACACCGGGGAGCTGTTTTTT
NA,NA,TRBJ1-5,TRBV7-2,CASSLGGSPNQPQHF,TGTGCCAGCAGCTTAGGGGGCAGCCCCAATCAGCCCCAGCATTTT
NA,NA,TRBJ1-1,TRBV28,CASSSPGRENLAFF,TGTGCCAGCAGCTCCCCGGGCAGGGAAAATTTGGCTTTCTTT
once,NA,TRBJ2-7,TRBV18,CASSPPTGYEQYF,TGTGCCAGCTCACCACCGACGGGCTACGAGCAGTACTTC
NA,NA,TRBJ1-2,TRBV28,CASSLWGGNYGYTF,TGTGCCAGCAGTTTATGGGGGGGAAACTATGGCTACACCTTC
NA,TRBD1,TRBJ1-2,TRBV29-1,CSVSTGLNYGYTF,TGCAGCGTCTCGACAGGGTTAAACTATGGCTACACCTTC
once,TRBD1,TRBJ2-7,TRBV5-1,CASFQPGQGAYEQYF,TGCGCCAGTTTTCAGCCGGGACAGGGGGCCTACGAGCAGTACTTC
NA,TRBD2,TRBJ2-1,TRBV13,CASSLTSGSYNEQFF,TGTGCCAGCAGCTTAACTAGCGGGAGTTACAATGAGCAGTTCTTC
NA,NA,TRBJ2-7,TRBV4-3,CASSQAGGQGEQYF,TGCGCCAGCAGCCAAGCAGGGGGGCAGGGCGAGCAGTACTTC
NA,NA,TRBJ2-3,TRBV11-2,CASSLGRGTDTQYF,TGTGCCAGCAGCTTAGGAAGGGGCACAGATACGCAGTATTTT
once,NA,TRBJ2-3,TRBV6-1,CASKILVRSTDTQYF,TGTGCCAGCAAAATACTCGTACGAAGCACAGATACGCAGTATTTT
NA,NA,TRBJ2-3,TRBV20-1,CSAIWDTQYF,TGCAGTGCTATATGGGATACGCAGTATTTT
NA,TRBD1,TRBJ2-5,TRBV27,CASGGRQGAVVTQYF,TGTGCCAGCGGTGGTCGGCAGGGGGCTGTGGTGACCCAGTACTTC
NA,TRBD2,TRBJ2-3,TRBV6-1,CASSEARRSSGRTDTQYF,TGTGCCAGCAGTGAAGCGAGGAGGTCTAGCGGGAGAACAGATACGCAGTATTTT